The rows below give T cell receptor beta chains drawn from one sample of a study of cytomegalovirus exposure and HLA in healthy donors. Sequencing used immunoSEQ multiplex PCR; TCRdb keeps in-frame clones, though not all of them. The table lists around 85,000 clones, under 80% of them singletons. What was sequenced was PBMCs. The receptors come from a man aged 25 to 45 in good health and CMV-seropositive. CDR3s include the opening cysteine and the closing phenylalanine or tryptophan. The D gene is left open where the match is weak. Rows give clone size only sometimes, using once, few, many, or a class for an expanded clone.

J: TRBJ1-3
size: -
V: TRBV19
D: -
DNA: TGTGCCAGCCTCCGGCCGGGTTCTGGAAACACCATATATTTT
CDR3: CASLRPGSGNTIYF

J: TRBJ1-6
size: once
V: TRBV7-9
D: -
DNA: TGTTCCAGCAGCTTAGAAAGGGGTCGCATTACCTTT
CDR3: CSSSLERGRITF

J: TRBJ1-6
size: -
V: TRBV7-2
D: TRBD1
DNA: TGTGCCAGCAACCGTGCCGGGACAGCCTATAATTCACCCCTCCACTTT
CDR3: CASNRAGTAYNSPLHF

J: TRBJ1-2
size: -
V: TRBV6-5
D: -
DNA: TGTGCCAGCAGACCTGTCAGGGAAAGGGATGGCTACACCTTC
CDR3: CASRPVRERDGYTF

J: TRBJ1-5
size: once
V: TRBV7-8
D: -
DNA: TGTGCCAGCAGCTTACAAGGGGATCAGCCCCAGCATTTT
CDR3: CASSLQGDQPQHF

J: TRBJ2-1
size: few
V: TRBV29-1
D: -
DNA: TGCAGCGTTCGGGAACAGGGCCCCATATCCTACAATGAGCAGTTCTTC
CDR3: CSVREQGPISYNEQFF

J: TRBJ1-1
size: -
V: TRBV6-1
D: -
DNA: TGTGCCAGCCCCGAGCGGATGAACACTGAAGCTTTCTTT
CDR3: CASPERMNTEAFF

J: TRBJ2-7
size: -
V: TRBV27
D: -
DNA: TGTGCCAGCAGTTTATCCTGGGGACAACTCTCCTACGAGCAGTACTTC
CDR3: CASSLSWGQLSYEQYF

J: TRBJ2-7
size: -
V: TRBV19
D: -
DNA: TGTGCCAGTGGAACCGACAAGAACGAGCAGTACTTC
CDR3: CASGTDKNEQYF

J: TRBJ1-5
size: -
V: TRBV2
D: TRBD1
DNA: TGTGCCAGCGCTACAGGGGGGGATCAGCCCCAGAATTTT
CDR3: CASATGGDQPQNF

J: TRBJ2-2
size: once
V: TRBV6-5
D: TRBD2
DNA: TGTGCCAGCAGTGGACTAGCGGGGAACACCGGGGAGCTGTTTTTT
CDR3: CASSGLAGNTGELFF

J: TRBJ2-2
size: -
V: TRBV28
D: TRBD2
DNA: TGTGCCAGCAGTTTACCTAGCGGGAGTCAGACCGGGGAGCTGTTTTTT
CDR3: CASSLPSGSQTGELFF

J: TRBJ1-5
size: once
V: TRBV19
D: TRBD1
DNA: TGTGCCAGCTCTTGGGCAGGGGGCAGCAATCAGCCCCAGCATTTT
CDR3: CASSWAGGSNQPQHF

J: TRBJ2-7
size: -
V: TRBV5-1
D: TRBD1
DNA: TGCGCCAGCAGTCCCGGGACAGCCTACGAGCAGTACTTC
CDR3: CASSPGTAYEQYF

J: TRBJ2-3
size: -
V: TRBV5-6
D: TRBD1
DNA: TGTGCCAGCAGCTCGGGACAGGGAAAAGATACGCAGTATTTT
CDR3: CASSSGQGKDTQYF

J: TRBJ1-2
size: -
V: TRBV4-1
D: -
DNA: TGCGCCAGCAGCCCGGTGACTAAATATGGCTACACCTTC
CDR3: CASSPVTKYGYTF

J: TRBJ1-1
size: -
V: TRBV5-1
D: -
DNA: TGCGCCAGCAGCCATACGGGTGAGACTGAAGCTTTCTTT
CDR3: CASSHTGETEAFF

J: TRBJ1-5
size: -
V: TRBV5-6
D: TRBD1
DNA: TGTGCCAGCAGTAGACAGGGCAGTTATAGCAATCAGCCCCAGCATTTT
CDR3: CASSRQGSYSNQPQHF

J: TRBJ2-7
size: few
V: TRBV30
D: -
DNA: TGTGCCTGGAGACGAACGGGGACCTACGAGCAGTACTTC
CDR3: CAWRRTGTYEQYF

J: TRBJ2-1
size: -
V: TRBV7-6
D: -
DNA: TGTGCCAGCAGCCCGCAGGTACAGAGCTCCTACAATGAGCAGTTCTTC
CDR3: CASSPQVQSSYNEQFF

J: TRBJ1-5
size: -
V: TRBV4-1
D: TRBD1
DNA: TGCGCCAGCAGCCAAGATAACGGCAGGGGGAATCGTCAGCCCCAGAATTTT
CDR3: CASSQDNGRGNRQPQNF

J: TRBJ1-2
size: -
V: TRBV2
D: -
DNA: TGTGCCAGCAGTGAAGCATGGGCCAGTGGCTACACCTTC
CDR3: CASSEAWASGYTF

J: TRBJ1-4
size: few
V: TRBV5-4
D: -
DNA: TGTGCCAGCAGTTCACAGGGAACTAATGAAAAACTGTTTTTT
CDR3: CASSSQGTNEKLFF

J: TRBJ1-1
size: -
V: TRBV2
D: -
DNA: TGTGCCAGCACAAAAGTAGGGGTTGGAACTGAAGCTTTCTTT
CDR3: CASTKVGVGTEAFF

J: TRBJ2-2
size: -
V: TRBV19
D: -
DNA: TGTGCCAGTAGTACACCCTCGGTGAGAATAACCGGGGAGCTGTTTTTT
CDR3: CASSTPSVRITGELFF

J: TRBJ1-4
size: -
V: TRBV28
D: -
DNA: TGTGCCAGCAGTGATCAGCGCACTGAAAAACTGTTTTTT
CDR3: CASSDQRTEKLFF